These 14 T cell receptor beta chains were sequenced from one sample in a study of T cells in narcolepsy. TCRdb keeps only in-frame clones here, not all; method: immunoSEQ multiplex PCR. The sample yields under 30,000 clones, around 83% seen once. The sample was CD45RA- memory CD4+ T cells from PBMCs. These receptors came from a human donor with narcolepsy.

CDR3 coding DNA: TGTGCCACCCTAGCGGCCTATAACACAGATACGCAGTATTTT. Protein product: CATLAAYNTDTQYF. V is TRBV19 and J is TRBJ2-3; 7 bases are shared with TRBD2. Germline V gene data show CDR1 as LNHDA and CDR2 as SQIVND (reference sequence). V lost 10 bases, J lost 2 bases, and 9 bases stayed unmatched. This CDR3 is built from 14 residues.

The chain uses TRBV28 and TRBJ1-5, with TRBD1 matching over 9 bases. The CDR3 length is 18 residues. Germline V lookup: CDR1 MDHEN, CDR2 SYDVKM. After removal of 5 bases from V and 0 bases from J, the junction contained 11 bases not matched to a gene. The CDR3 loop reads CASSRTGALMGSNQPQHF. DNA for the CDR3: TGTGCCAGCAGTCGGACAGGGGCATTGATGGGTAGCAATCAGCCCCAGCATTTT.

The gene calls are TRBV5-1 and TRBJ2-7; TRBD2 matches 8 bases. The germline V gene has CDR1 SGHRS and CDR2 YFSETQ. This CDR3 has 15 amino acids. V shed 1 base, J shed 6 bases, and the junction held 9 bases outside the gene matches. The CDR3 DNA follows: TGCGCCAGCAGCTTGTTAGGGACTAGTATTGCCGAGCAGTACTTC. Amino acids: CASSLLGTSIAEQYF.

The count of this clone is one. Written as DNA, the CDR3 is TGTGCCAGCAGCTTGGTTGCGGTAGTGGGTCAAGAGCAGTACTTC. Protein: CASSLVAVVGQEQYF. The J gene is TRBJ2-7, the V gene TRBV5-4; D is uncertain. V lost 0 bases, J lost 7 bases, and 17 bases lay in between. Germline CDR1 is SGHNT and CDR2 is YYREEE (reference sequence). CDR3 length equals 15 residues.

In nucleotides, the CDR3 is TGTGCCAGCAGCTTACTAGGGCCCGGGGCCAACGTCCTGACTTTC. Amino acids: CASSLLGPGANVLTF. The chain combines TRBV5-6 with TRBJ2-6; a weak D match, TRBD2 (5 bases). There are 15 residues in the CDR3. Germline V gene data show CDR1 as SGHDT and CDR2 as YYEEEE. The V end was cut by 2 bases, the J end by 4 bases, with 10 bases between. Full variable domain (remainder filled in from reference TRBV5-6 and TRBJ2-6): DAGVTQSPTHLIKTRGQQVTLRCSPKSGHDTVSWYQQALGQGPQFIFQYYEEEERQRGNFPDRFSGHQFPNYSSELNVNALLLGDSALYLCASSLLGPGANVLTFGAGSRLTVL.

J is TRBJ2-7 and V is TRBV2, with 9 bases fitting TRBD2. J gave up 2 bases and V 4 bases, and 6 bases lay outside the gene matches. Germline lookup yields CDR1 SNHLY and CDR2 FYNNEI. The CDR3 length is 15 residues. CDR3 in DNA: TGTGCCAGCAGTGTCGAAGCGGGAGGTCCCTACGAGCAGTACTTC. This translates into CASSVEAGGPYEQYF.

This sequence joins TRBV7-8 and TRBJ1-5; D remains ambiguous. Germline V gene sequence: CDR1 SGHVS, CDR2 FQNEAQ. The V and J ends lost 1 base and 1 base respectively, with 14 bases between them. The CDR3 is 17 residues long. The CDR3 DNA sequence: TGTGCCAGCAGCTTAGTGGGTGGTCAACAGAGCAATCAGCCCCAGCATTTT. Its translation is CASSLVGGQQSNQPQHF.

The gene calls are TRBV5-1 and TRBJ2-7; the D gene is possibly TRBD1 (6 bases). Germline CDR1 and CDR2: SGHRS and YFSETQ. There are 12 residues in the CDR3. Trimming pared 7 bases from V and 4 bases from J, leaving 12 bases between. The CDR3 DNA follows: TGCGCCAGCGGGACACAAAATTACGAGCAGTACTTC. The encoded protein is CASGTQNYEQYF.

The chain is built from TRBV6-5 and TRBJ1-3; no reliable D call. V lost 5 bases and J lost 2, with 10 bases in between. Germline V gives CDR1 MNHEY, CDR2 SVGAGI. The CDR3 contains 14 residues. This CDR3 is CASSEQRPGNTIYF. The CDR3 nucleotides read TGTGCCAGCAGTGAACAGAGACCTGGAAACACCATATATTTT.

This chain joins TRBV7-2 and TRBJ2-7; 10 positions agree with TRBD1. The germline V gene has CDR1 SGHTA and CDR2 FQGNSA. V lost 5 bases, J lost 3 bases, and 7 bases stayed unmatched. The CDR3 runs to 15 residues. The CDR3 region has the DNA TGTGCCAGCAGCCCACGGACAGGGGGAGGCTACGAGCAGTACTTC. Encoded protein: CASSPRTGGGYEQYF.

The chain combines TRBV11-2 with TRBJ2-1; 12 nucleotides align to TRBD2. Germline CDR1 is SGHAT and CDR2 is FQNNGV. V was pared by 1 base and J by 9 bases, with 10 bases of the junction left unmatched. The CDR3 totals 17 residues. The CDR3 loop is CASSLAASGGGVGEQFF. The CDR3 nucleotides read TGTGCCAGCAGCTTAGCAGCTAGCGGGGGGGGAGTCGGTGAGCAGTTCTTC.

This clone was observed a handful of times. The V gene is TRBV2, the J gene TRBJ2-7; D might be TRBD2 (6 bases). CDR3 size: 18 residues. The ends were cut back, 2 bases at V and 1 base at J, with 21 bases in the middle. CDR1 SNHLY and CDR2 FYNNEI come from the germline V gene. The CDR3 spells CASSESAGWKPESYEQYF. The CDR3 bases are TGTGCCAGCAGTGAATCGGCGGGGTGGAAACCCGAATCCTACGAGCAGTACTTC.

CDR3 sequence: CASSLNGRDYNEQFF. The CDR3 coding sequence is TGCGCCAGCAGCTTGAACGGGAGGGACTACAATGAGCAGTTCTTC. The rearrangement uses TRBV5-1 and TRBJ2-1; 8 bases fit TRBD2. The CDR3 length is 15 residues. After removal of 1 base from V and 3 bases from J, the junction contained 3 bases not matched to a gene. The germline gives CDR1 SGHRS, CDR2 YFSETQ.

This chain uses TRBV5-4 with TRBJ1-2, with D unclear. This CDR3 has 13 residues. The ends were cut back, 1 base at V and 4 bases at J, with 8 bases in the middle. Germline V CDR1 and CDR2: SGHNT, YYREEE (reference sequence). CDR3 sequence: CASSLQRLYGYTF. The CDR3 nucleotides read TGTGCCAGCAGCTTGCAGCGCCTCTATGGCTACACCTTC.